Listed here are 24 T cell receptor beta chains from one sample, sequenced in a study of T cells in Graves' hyperthyroidism and ophthalmopathy. Amplification yielded TCR beta CDR3 regions, with RNA transcripts as the source. The primer set for the first-round RT-PCR of the TCR CDR3 was HTBI. TCRdb redid the calling of the multiplex PCR reads with MiXCR, one entry per CDR3 protein. The sample lists roughly 580,000 distinct CDR3 sequences, around 42% seen once, with just over 8% in the top ten. Sequenced: peripheral blood or thyroid tissue (not recorded which). All receptors derive from a woman younger than 35 with Graves' hyperthyroidism.

This chain joins TRBV5-1 and TRBJ1-2; TRBD1 is a possible D gene (5 bases). With 4 bases removed from V and 12 bases from J, the gap between germline ends came to 16 bases. Per the germline V gene, CDR1 is SGHRS and CDR2 is YFSETQ. The CDR3 runs to 12 residues. The CDR3 DNA reads TGCGCCAGCAGCCCTACCGGGGCGGGCCACACCTTC. Its protein product is CASSPTGAGHTF.

This clonotype occurred a few times. This sequence joins TRBV29-1 and TRBJ2-7; TRBD2 matches 7 bases. V dropped 0 bases and J dropped 2; count of bases not matched to a gene: 7. The germline V gene has CDR1 SQVTM and CDR2 ANQGSEA. This CDR3 is 15 amino acids long. The CDR3 DNA reads TGCAGCGTTGAAGACGTTACCGGGACTACCTACGAGCAGTACTTC. Its translation: CSVEDVTGTTYEQYF.

Many counts were recorded for this clonotype. CDR3 in amino acids: CAIRDGNYEQYF. In DNA form, the CDR3 reads TGTGCCATCAGGGACGGAAACTACGAGCAGTACTTC. The V and J genes are TRBV10-3 and TRBJ2-7; D is undetermined. V lost 6 bases, J lost 3 bases, and 9 bases lay in between. Germline V gives CDR1 ENHRY, CDR2 SYGVKD. This CDR3 has 12 residues.

V gene TRBV10-2 combines with J gene TRBJ2-4; possibly TRBD1 for D (6 bases). The V end lost 7 bases, the J end lost 9 bases, and 13 bases lay between the germline ends. This CDR3 region has 12 residues. Germline CDR1 and CDR2: WSHSY and SAAADI. The CDR3 nucleotides are TGCGCCAGCACAGGACAGTTTGCCATTCAGTACTTC. Translated, it gives CASTGQFAIQYF.

The genes are TRBV7-3 and TRBJ2-7, with TRBD2 matching over 14 bases. The CDR3 totals 17 residues. CDR1 and CDR2 from the germline V gene are SGHTA and FQGTGA. V lost 6 bases to trimming and J lost 5 bases; unmatched junction nucleotides: 12. The DNA of the CDR3 is TGTGCCAGCAGTGACCCCGCCGGGACTAGCGGGAGCCACGAGCAGTACTTC. Its protein is CASSDPAGTSGSHEQYF.

The chain is built from TRBV10-2 and TRBJ1-1; a weak D match, TRBD1 (6 bases). The CDR3 loop spans 14 amino acids. V shed 4 bases and J shed 1 base, with 10 bases lying between them. Germline V gene sequence: CDR1 WSHSY, CDR2 SAAADI. The CDR3 reads CASSVRGQNTEAFF. CDR3 bases: TGCGCCAGCAGTGTTCGGGGGCAGAACACTGAAGCTTTCTTT.

This clonotype was seen ten or more times. J is TRBJ1-6 and V is TRBV2, with D possibly matching TRBD1 (6 bases). The V end was cut by 3 bases, the J end by 5 bases, with 14 bases between. This CDR3 has 16 residues. Looked up from germline, CDR1 is SNHLY and CDR2 is FYNNEI. The CDR3 here is CASSDMLAGDNSPLHF. The DNA of the CDR3 is TGTGCCAGCAGTGATATGTTGGCAGGGGATAATTCACCCCTCCACTTT.

This clonotype came up once. V and J are TRBV11-1 and TRBJ1-3, with 7 bases aligning to TRBD1. Trimming cost V 6 bases and J 0 bases; bases outside gene matches: 11. Germline V gives CDR1 SGHAT, CDR2 FQDESV (reference sequence). The CDR3 extends over 17 amino acids. The CDR3 reads CASSLSGQRFSGNTIYF. The CDR3, as DNA: TGTGCCAGCAGTTTATCGGGACAGCGATTCTCTGGAAACACCATATATTTT.

The rearrangement links TRBV2 to TRBJ1-6; TRBD1 might be the D (6 bases). The ends were cut back, 3 bases at V and 9 bases at J, with 15 bases in the middle. Looked up from germline, CDR1 is SNHLY and CDR2 is FYNNEI. The CDR3 is 15 residues long. In DNA form, the CDR3 reads TGTGCCAGCAGTGAGGGGGCTCCCGGAGGTTCACCCCTCCACTTT. Translation: CASSEGAPGGSPLHF.

The chain combines TRBV19 with TRBJ2-7, with a tentative D call TRBD2 (7 bases). Germline CDR1 and CDR2: LNHDA and SQIVND (reference sequence). V lost 10 bases and J lost 5, with 18 bases in between. The CDR3 extends over 13 amino acids. Here the CDR3 reads CATLPRGANEQYF. The CDR3 DNA reads TGTGCCACACTCCCACGGGGGGCCAACGAGCAGTACTTC.

This clonotype was seen a few times. CDR3 sequence (DNA): TGTGCCAGCAGGCTTGAAGGGAGGGAGAACACTGAAGCTTTCTTT. Translating it yields CASRLEGRENTEAFF. V usage is TRBV6-1 and J usage is TRBJ1-1; D gene uncertain. Trimming left V 6 bases short and J 1 base short, with 15 bases between. There are 15 residues in the CDR3. Germline values: CDR1 MNHNS, CDR2 SASEGT.

This clonotype was detected once. The chain is built from TRBV29-1 and TRBJ1-2; the match to TRBD1 covers 7 bases. Germline assignment: CDR1 SQVTM and CDR2 ANQGSEA. V gave up 4 bases and J gave up 4 bases; unmatched junction bases: 12. This CDR3 is 15 amino acids long. CDR3 protein: CSVAKPGQPFYGYTF. The CDR3 DNA sequence: TGCAGCGTTGCGAAACCGGGACAGCCCTTCTATGGCTACACCTTC.

The sample holds many counts of this clonotype. The chain carries TRBV6-6 and TRBJ2-5, with 7 bases aligning to TRBD1. Germline CDR1 reads MNHNY; CDR2 reads SVGAGI (reference sequence). The CDR3 covers 15 residues. V lost 6 bases and J lost 5; bases outside the gene matches: 12. The CDR3 is CASRPRQGSQETQYF. Written as DNA, the CDR3 is TGTGCCAGCAGACCTAGACAGGGAAGTCAGGAGACCCAGTACTTC.

A word on this clonotype: A much larger clone is a single base away; this may be a read error. J is TRBJ2-7 and V is TRBV10-1; D assignment may be TRBD1 or TRBD2 (5 bases each). CDR1 is WNHNN, CDR2 SYGVQD, per germline (reference sequence). This CDR3 spans 14 amino acids. CDR3: CASSDAGASCEQYF. The CDR3 DNA follows: TGCGCCAGCAGTGACGCCGGGGCCTCCTGCGAGCAGTACTTC.

This sequence joins TRBV7-2 and TRBJ1-5; 12 nucleotides align to TRBD1. From germline, CDR1 is SGHTA and CDR2 FQGNSA. The ends lost 5 bases at V and 5 bases at J; junction bases unmatched: 4. This CDR3 is 15 amino acids long. CDR3 sequence (DNA): TGTGCCAGCAGCCGGGACAGGGGGCACTATCAGCCCCAGCATTTT. Protein sequence: CASSRDRGHYQPQHF.

In this sample, this clonotype turned up a few times. This chain links TRBV4-3 with TRBJ2-5, with 8 bases lining up with TRBD2. Germline loops: CDR1 LGHNA, CDR2 YSLEER. The CDR3 sequence is 16 residues long. J lost 3 bases, V lost 1 base, and 7 bases had no gene match. CDR3 sequence: CASSQAFGLAKETQYF. In DNA form, the CDR3 reads TGCGCCAGCAGCCAAGCCTTTGGACTAGCCAAAGAGACCCAGTACTTC.

In this sample, this clonotype turned up many times. The chain combines TRBV2 with TRBJ2-5, with a tentative D call TRBD2 (6 bases). CDR1 is SNHLY and CDR2 is FYNNEI in the germline V gene. This CDR3 is 13 amino acids long. V lost 7 bases, J lost 1 base, and 10 bases lay in between. The CDR3 reads CASNPSAQETQYF. For the CDR3, the DNA is TGTGCCAGCAACCCTAGCGCCCAAGAGACCCAGTACTTC.

The rearrangement links TRBV25-1 to TRBJ1-2, with 7 bases matching TRBD1. The CDR3 extends over 12 amino acids. Germline-derived CDR1 and CDR2 are MGHDK and SYGVNS. With V trimmed by 11 bases and J by 4 bases, 7 bases remained unmatched. CDR3 sequence: CALKGQLYGYTF. The CDR3 DNA sequence: TGTGCCTTGAAGGGACAGCTCTATGGCTACACCTTC.

V and J are TRBV29-1 and TRBJ1-2, with 12 bases identical to TRBD1. Looked up from germline, CDR1 is SQVTM and CDR2 is ANQGSEA. The CDR3 is made up of 12 amino acids. CDR3 bases: TGCAGTACGGGACAGGGGGCGAAGGGCTACACCTTC. Translated: CSTGQGAKGYTF. Full variable domain (rest looked up from reference TRBV29-1 and TRBJ1-2): SAVISQKPSRDICQRGTSLTIQCQVDSQVTMMFWYRQQPGQSLTLIATANQGSEATYESGFVIDKFPISRPNLTFSTLTVSNMSPEDSSIYLCSTGQGAKGYTFGSGTRLTVV.

The genes are TRBV20-1 and TRBJ1-5; a possible D gene is TRBD1 (5 bases). V shed 5 bases and J shed 9 bases, with 20 bases lying between them. Germline V CDR1 and CDR2: DFQATT, SNEGSKA (reference sequence). The CDR3 is 14 amino acids. Here the CDR3 reads CSAGTDKETRPQHF. CDR3 sequence (DNA): TGCAGTGCTGGGACTGACAAGGAGACCCGGCCCCAGCATTTT.

As regards this clonotype: A read error is possible here, since a much larger clone lies one base away. Lacking the conserved final phenylalanine or tryptophan, this CDR3 likely reflects a read error. The rearrangement joins TRBV2 to TRBJ1-5; 8 positions match TRBD1. Per germline, CDR1 SNHLY and CDR2 FYNNEI. This CDR3 has 14 amino acids. The ends lost 5 bases at V and 7 bases at J; junction bases unmatched: 7. The CDR3 reads CASSKTGAGQPQHY. Written as DNA, the CDR3 is TGTGCCAGCAGTAAGACAGGGGCAGGGCAGCCCCAGCATTAT.

This clonotype has just a few counts. The J gene is TRBJ1-1, the V gene TRBV20-1; no reliable D call. This CDR3 spans 12 amino acids. CDR1 is DFQATT and CDR2 is SNEGSKA in the germline V gene (reference sequence). Trimming shortened V by 3 bases and J by 1 base, and 6 bases separated the two germline ends. The CDR3 coding sequence is TGCAGTGCTAGGAATCCGAACACTGAAGCTTTCTTT. As protein: CSARNPNTEAFF.

This clonotype was observed many times. V and J are TRBV24-1 and TRBJ1-5; TRBD1 matches at 9 bases. CDR1 is KGHDR and CDR2 is SFDVKD in the germline V gene. With 3 bases clipped from V and 5 bases from J, the junction kept 7 bases outside the gene matches. The CDR3 consists of 16 residues. The CDR3 DNA is TGTGCCACCAGTGATCCCGGGACAGGGACCGATCAGCCCCAGCATTTT. The encoded protein is CATSDPGTGTDQPQHF.

The V and J genes are TRBV7-2 and TRBJ1-2, with 7 nucleotides matching TRBD1. Germline assignment: CDR1 SGHTA and CDR2 FQGNSA. Losses at the gene ends were 7 bases for V and 6 bases for J; bases not matched to a gene: 11. This CDR3 is 14 amino acids long. The CDR3 reads CASNRQGYSHGYTF. CDR3 nucleotides: TGTGCCAGCAATCGACAGGGTTATTCGCATGGCTACACCTTC.